Here is one TCR beta chain with its context. This sample is drawn from a study of blood T cells in healthy people across ages. Trimming took 4 bases from V and 2 from J, leaving 18 bases between them. The germline V gene encodes CDR1 SGHRS and CDR2 YFSETQ. The CDR3 covers 16 residues. Alongside a J-beta primer mix, a sample-barcoded 5' primer served in a second PCR lasting 7 to 11 cycles. From the 5' RACE reads, TCRdb called clonotypes with MiXCR, one entry per CDR3 protein. The data hold hundreds of thousands of distinct CDR3 sequences, with roughly 50% observed a single time. Drawn from each donor were approximately 9.5 milliliters of peripheral blood.

The chain is built from TRBV5-1 and TRBJ2-5; D is possibly TRBD1 (6 bases). What was sequenced was blood. The TCR comes from a man aged 60 to 75 in good health. CDR3 sequence reads: CASSTDDRSWQETQYF. CDR3 sequence (DNA): TGCGCCAGCAGCACGGACGACAGGTCTTGGCAAGAGACCCAGTACTTC.